A single sample gave rise to the 4 T cell receptor beta chains below, sequenced in a study of prognosis after radiotherapy for stage I lung cancer (TCRdb year 2021). Sequenced on an Illumina HiSeq 3000. Two rounds of multiplex PCR were used to amplify the TCR beta CDR3 region from genomic DNA. The first PCR round used primers specific to each TRBV and TRBJ gene, with sequences filed in Chinese patent CN105087789A. The public reads were quality trimmed at Q25 with fastp and then assembled into clones with MiXCR by TCRdb, keeping productive beta chains. Rows are unified per CDR3 protein, each entry keeping the most common DNA and genes. For this sample there are around 16,000 distinct CDR3 sequences; approximately 15% appear just once. 35% to 45% of the sample lies in the top ten. The input for sequencing was PBMCs, taken before or after stereotactic body radiation therapy (not recorded which). The receptors were sampled from a donor over 45 with non-small cell lung cancer.

This clonotype is categorized as medium-sized (0.01 to 0.1%). V gene TRBV7-2 combines with J gene TRBJ2-2; TRBD2 matches at 8 bases. This CDR3 is built from 16 residues. Per the germline V gene, CDR1 is SGHTA and CDR2 is FQGNSA. J was trimmed by 1 base and V by 3 bases; bases with no gene match: 4. The CDR3 spells CASSLGLDRNTGELFF. The DNA of the CDR3 is TGTGCCAGCAGCTTGGGACTAGATAGGAACACCGGGGAGCTGTTTTTT.

The table lists this clonotype with many counts. The rearrangement joins TRBV24-1 to TRBJ2-1, with 14 bases aligning to TRBD2. Germline CDR1 KGHDR, CDR2 SFDVKD. J was trimmed by 9 bases and V by 4 bases; bases with no gene match: 7. CDR3 length equals 16 residues. The CDR3 nucleotides read TGTGCCACCAGTGAGGAGACTAGCGGGAGGGCAGGTGAGCAGTTCTTC. Protein product: CATSEETSGRAGEQFF.

This clonotype was seen repeatedly, ten times or more. This chain uses TRBV20-1 with TRBJ2-7; 7 bases are shared with TRBD1. The CDR3 is made up of 13 amino acids. With V trimmed by 4 bases and J by 1 base, 4 bases remained unmatched. Germline CDR1 reads DFQATT; CDR2 reads SNEGSKA (reference sequence). As DNA, the CDR3 is TGCAGTGCTACCCGGGACAGTTCCTACGAGCAGTACGTC. As protein: CSATRDSSYEQYV.

This clonotype came up many times. The chain couples TRBV18 to TRBJ2-3; TRBD1 might be the D (5 bases). CDR3 size: 14 residues. Germline V CDR1 and CDR2: KGHSH, LQKENI. Trimming pared 3 bases from V and 6 bases from J, leaving 13 bases between. Written as DNA, the CDR3 is TGTGCCAGCTCACCGGGGCAGGGTTATGATACGCAGTATTTT. Protein sequence: CASSPGQGYDTQYF.